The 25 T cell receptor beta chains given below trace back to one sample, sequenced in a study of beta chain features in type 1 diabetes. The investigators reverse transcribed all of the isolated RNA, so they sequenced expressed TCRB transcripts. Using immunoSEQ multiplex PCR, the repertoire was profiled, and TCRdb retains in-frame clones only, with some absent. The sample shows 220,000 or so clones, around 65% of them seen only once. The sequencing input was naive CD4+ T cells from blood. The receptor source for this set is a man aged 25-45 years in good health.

The CDR3 region has the DNA TGTGCCTGGAAGACCCGCTCCTACAATGAGCAGTTCTTC. This encodes CAWKTRSYNEQFF. The chain employs TRBV30 and TRBJ2-1, with no clear D. Germline loops: CDR1 GTSNPN, CDR2 SVGIG (reference sequence). The CDR3 is 13 amino acids. Trimming stripped 4 bases from V and 0 bases from J, with 7 bases between.

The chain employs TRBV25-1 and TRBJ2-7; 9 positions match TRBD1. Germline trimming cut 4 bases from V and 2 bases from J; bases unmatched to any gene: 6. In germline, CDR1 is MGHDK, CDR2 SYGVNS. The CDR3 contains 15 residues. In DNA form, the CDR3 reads TGTGCCAGCAGTGCTGGGACAGGGTGGACCTACGAGCAGTACTTC. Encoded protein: CASSAGTGWTYEQYF.

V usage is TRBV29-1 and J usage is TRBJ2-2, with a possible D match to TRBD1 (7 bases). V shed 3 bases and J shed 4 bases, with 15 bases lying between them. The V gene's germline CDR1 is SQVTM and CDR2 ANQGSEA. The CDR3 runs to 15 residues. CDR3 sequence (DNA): TGCAGCGTTGACGGGGGACAGTCGGGCACCGGGGAGCTGTTTTTT. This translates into CSVDGGQSGTGELFF.

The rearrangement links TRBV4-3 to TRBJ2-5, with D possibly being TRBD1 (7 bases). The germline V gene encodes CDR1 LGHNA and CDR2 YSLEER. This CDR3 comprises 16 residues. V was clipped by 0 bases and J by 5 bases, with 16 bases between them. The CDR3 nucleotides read TGCGCCAGCAGCCAAGATCCGCAGGGGGGTCGGGAGACCCAGTACTTC. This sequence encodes CASSQDPQGGRETQYF.

The CDR3 loop reads CAISGSRGTTYEQYF. CDR3 in DNA: TGTGCCATCAGCGGGTCCCGGGGGACTACCTACGAGCAGTACTTC. This chain uses TRBV10-3 with TRBJ2-7, with 7 bases matching TRBD2. The germline V gene encodes CDR1 ENHRY and CDR2 SYGVKD. This CDR3 is 15 amino acids long. Losses at the gene ends were 6 bases for V and 2 bases for J; bases not matched to a gene: 10.

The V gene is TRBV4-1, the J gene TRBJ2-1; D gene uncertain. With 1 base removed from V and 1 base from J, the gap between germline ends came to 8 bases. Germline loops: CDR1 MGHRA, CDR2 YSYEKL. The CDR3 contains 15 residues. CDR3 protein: CASSQVEVSYNEQFF. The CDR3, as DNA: TGCGCCAGCAGCCAAGTCGAGGTTTCCTACAATGAGCAGTTCTTC.

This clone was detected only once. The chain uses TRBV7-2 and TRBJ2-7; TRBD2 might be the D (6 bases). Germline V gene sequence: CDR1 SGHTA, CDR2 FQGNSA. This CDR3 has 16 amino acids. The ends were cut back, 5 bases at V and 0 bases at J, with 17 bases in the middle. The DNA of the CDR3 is TGTGCCAGCAGCCCCCTCCGTCGGGGGAACTCCTACGAGCAGTACTTC. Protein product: CASSPLRRGNSYEQYF.

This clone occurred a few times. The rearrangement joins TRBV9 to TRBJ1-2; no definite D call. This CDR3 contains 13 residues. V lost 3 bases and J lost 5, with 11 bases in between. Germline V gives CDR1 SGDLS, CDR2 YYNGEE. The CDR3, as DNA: TGTGCCAGCAGCGGGGTTACCGGATATGGCTACACCTTC. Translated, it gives CASSGVTGYGYTF.

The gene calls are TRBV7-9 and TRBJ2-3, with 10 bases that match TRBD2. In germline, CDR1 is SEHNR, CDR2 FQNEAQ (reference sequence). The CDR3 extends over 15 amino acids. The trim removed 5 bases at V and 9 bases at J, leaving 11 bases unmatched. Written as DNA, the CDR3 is TGTGCCAGCAGCCTCCTAGCGGGGGAGGCAGGCACGCAGTATTTT. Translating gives CASSLLAGEAGTQYF.

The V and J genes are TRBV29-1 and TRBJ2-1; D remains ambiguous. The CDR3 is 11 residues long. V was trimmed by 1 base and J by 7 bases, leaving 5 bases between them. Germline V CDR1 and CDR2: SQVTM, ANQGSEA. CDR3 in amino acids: CSVEGRNEQFF. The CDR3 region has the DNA TGCAGCGTTGAAGGACGGAATGAGCAGTTCTTC.

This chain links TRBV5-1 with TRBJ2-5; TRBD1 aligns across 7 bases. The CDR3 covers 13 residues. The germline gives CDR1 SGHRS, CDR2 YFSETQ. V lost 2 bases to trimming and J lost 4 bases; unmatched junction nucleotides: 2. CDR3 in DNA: TGCGCCAGCAGCTTAAACAGGGGAGAGACCCAGTACTTC. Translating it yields CASSLNRGETQYF.

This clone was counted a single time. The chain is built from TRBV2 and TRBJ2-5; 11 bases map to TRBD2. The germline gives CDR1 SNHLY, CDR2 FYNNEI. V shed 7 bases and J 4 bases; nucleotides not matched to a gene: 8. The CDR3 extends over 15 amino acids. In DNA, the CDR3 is TGTGCCAGCATGTGGCTAGCGGGGGGACGAGAGACCCAGTACTTC. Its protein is CASMWLAGGRETQYF.

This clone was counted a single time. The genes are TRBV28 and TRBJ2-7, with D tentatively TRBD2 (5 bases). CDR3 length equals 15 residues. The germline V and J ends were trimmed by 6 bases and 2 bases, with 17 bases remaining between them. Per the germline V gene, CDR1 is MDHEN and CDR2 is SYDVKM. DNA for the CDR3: TGTGCCAGCAGCCGAAACGGACTCTTACCCTACGAGCAGTACTTC. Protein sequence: CASSRNGLLPYEQYF.

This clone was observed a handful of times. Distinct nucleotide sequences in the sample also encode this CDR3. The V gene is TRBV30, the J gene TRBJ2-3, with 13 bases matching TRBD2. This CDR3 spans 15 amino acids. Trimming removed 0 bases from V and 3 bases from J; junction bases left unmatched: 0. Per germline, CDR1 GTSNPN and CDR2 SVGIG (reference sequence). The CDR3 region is CAWSVGLAGTDTQYF. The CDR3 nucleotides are TGTGCCTGGAGTGTGGGACTAGCGGGGACAGATACGCAGTATTTT.

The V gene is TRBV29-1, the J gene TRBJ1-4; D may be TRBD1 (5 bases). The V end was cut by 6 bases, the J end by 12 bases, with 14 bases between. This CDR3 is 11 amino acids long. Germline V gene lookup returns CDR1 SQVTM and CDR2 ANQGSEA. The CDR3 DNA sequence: TGCAGCGTGGGAAACCTAGGGGAACTGTTTTTT. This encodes CSVGNLGELFF.

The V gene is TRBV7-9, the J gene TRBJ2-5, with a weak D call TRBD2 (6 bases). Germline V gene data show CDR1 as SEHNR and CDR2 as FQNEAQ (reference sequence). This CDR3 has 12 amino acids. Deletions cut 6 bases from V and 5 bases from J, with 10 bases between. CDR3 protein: CASSNRGETQYF. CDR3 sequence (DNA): TGTGCCAGCAGTAACCGGGGGGAGACCCAGTACTTC.

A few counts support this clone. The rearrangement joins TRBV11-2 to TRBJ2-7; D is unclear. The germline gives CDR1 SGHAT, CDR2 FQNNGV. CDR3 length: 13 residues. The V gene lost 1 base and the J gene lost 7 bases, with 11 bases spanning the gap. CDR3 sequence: CASSLGRLGEQYF. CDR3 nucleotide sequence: TGTGCCAGCAGCTTAGGGCGACTGGGGGAGCAGTACTTC.

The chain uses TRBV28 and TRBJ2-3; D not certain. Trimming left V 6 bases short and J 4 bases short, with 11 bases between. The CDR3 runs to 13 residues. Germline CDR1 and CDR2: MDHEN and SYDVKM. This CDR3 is CASSPQPADTQYF. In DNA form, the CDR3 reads TGTGCCAGCAGCCCCCAGCCAGCAGATACGCAGTATTTT.

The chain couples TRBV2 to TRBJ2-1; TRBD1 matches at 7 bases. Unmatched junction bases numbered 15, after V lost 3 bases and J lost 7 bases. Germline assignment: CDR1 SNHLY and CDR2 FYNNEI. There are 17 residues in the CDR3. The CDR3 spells CASSEGFGAGGSNEQFF. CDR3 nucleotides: TGTGCCAGCAGTGAGGGCTTCGGGGCAGGGGGAAGTAATGAGCAGTTCTTC.

The CDR3 region has the DNA TGTGCCTTTTGGGACAGGGGGAGAAATACCGGGGAGCTGTTTTTT. This encodes CAFWDRGRNTGELFF. The chain combines TRBV30 with TRBJ2-2, with 11 bases that match TRBD1. Per germline, CDR1 GTSNPN and CDR2 SVGIG (reference sequence). The J segment lost 5 bases and the V segment lost 7 bases, leaving 9 bases of the junction unmatched. This CDR3 spans 15 amino acids.

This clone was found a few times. The CDR3 DNA is TGTGCCAGCAGCGTAGAGCCGGGACAGGGCACAGATACGCAGTATTTT. This translates into CASSVEPGQGTDTQYF. The V and J genes are TRBV9 and TRBJ2-3, with 8 nucleotides matching TRBD1. Germline V CDR1 and CDR2: SGDLS, YYNGEE. The CDR3 spans 16 residues. Losses at the gene ends were 0 bases for V and 1 base for J; bases not matched to a gene: 4.

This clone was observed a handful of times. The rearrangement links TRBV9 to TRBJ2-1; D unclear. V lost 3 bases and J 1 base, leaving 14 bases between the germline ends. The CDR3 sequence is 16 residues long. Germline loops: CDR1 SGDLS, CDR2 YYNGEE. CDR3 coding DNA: TGTGCCAGCAGCGGGCCCTTCCTGGATTCCTACAATGAGCAGTTCTTC. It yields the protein CASSGPFLDSYNEQFF. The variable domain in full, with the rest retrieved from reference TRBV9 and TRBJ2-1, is DSGVTQTPKHLITATGQRVTLRCSPRSGDLSVYWYQQSLDQGLQFLIQYYNGEERAKGNILERFSAQQFPDLHSELNLSSLELGDSALYFCASSGPFLDSYNEQFFGPGTRLTVL.

The CDR3 DNA follows: TGTGCCTGGAAACAGGATGGAAACACCATATATTTT. It codes for CAWKQDGNTIYF. The chain has TRBV30 and TRBJ1-3, with TRBD1 as a possible D gene (5 bases). The germline CDR1 and CDR2 sequences are GTSNPN and SVGIG (reference sequence). Trimming removed 4 bases from V and 3 bases from J, with 7 bases in between. The CDR3 spans 12 residues. Complete variable domain (other parts from reference TRBV30 and TRBJ1-3): SQTIHQWPATLVQPVGSPLSLECTVEGTSNPNLYWYRQAAGRGLQLLFYSVGIGQISSEVPQNLSASRPQDRQFILSSKKLLLSDSGFYLCAWKQDGNTIYFGEGSWLTVV.

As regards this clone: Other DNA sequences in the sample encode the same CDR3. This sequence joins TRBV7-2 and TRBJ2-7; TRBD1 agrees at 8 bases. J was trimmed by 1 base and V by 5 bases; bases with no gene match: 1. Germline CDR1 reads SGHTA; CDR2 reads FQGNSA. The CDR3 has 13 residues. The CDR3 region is CASSRTGSYEQYF. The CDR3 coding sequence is TGTGCCAGCAGCAGGACAGGGTCCTACGAGCAGTACTTC. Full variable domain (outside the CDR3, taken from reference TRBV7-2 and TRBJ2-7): GAGVSQSPSNKVTEKGKDVELRCDPISGHTALYWYRQSLGQGLEFLIYFQGNSAPDKSGLPSDRFSAERTGGSVSTLTIQRTQQEDSAVYLCASSRTGSYEQYFGPGTRLTVT.

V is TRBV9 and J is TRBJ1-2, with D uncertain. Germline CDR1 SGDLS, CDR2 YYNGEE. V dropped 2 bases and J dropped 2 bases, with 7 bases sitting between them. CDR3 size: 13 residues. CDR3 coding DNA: TGTGCCAGCAGCGTGGGAGTGAACTATGGCTACACCTTC. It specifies CASSVGVNYGYTF. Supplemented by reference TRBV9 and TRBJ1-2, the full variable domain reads DSGVTQTPKHLITATGQRVTLRCSPRSGDLSVYWYQQSLDQGLQFLIQYYNGEERAKGNILERFSAQQFPDLHSELNLSSLELGDSALYFCASSVGVNYGYTFGSGTRLTVV.